The 14 T cell receptor beta chains listed next were all sequenced from one sample in a study of metastatic and nonmetastatic thyroid tumors. Each patient went into thyroid surgery without having received any treatment. MiXCR reprocessed the PCR reads for TCRdb. The data contain around 32,000 clones, approximately 7.4% of them seen just once; the ten biggest clones take up 40% to 50%. Sequencing input: blood. The source of these receptors is a female donor with papillary thyroid cancer or a benign thyroid nodule (not recorded which). Some clones in this sample may be carry-over from other donors' samples.

The sample holds many counts of this clone. The chain employs TRBV6-6 and TRBJ2-5, with TRBD2 matching 7 bases. Looked up from germline, CDR1 is MNHNY and CDR2 is SVGAGI (reference sequence). The CDR3 is 16 residues long. V shed 0 bases, J shed 1 base, and the junction held 5 bases outside the gene matches. CDR3 sequence reads: CASSYSLWGGQETQYF. CDR3 DNA: TGTGCCAGCAGTTACTCATTATGGGGGGGCCAAGAGACCCAGTACTTC.

This clone was recorded many times. V gene TRBV20-1 combines with J gene TRBJ1-1; the D gene is possibly TRBD1 (5 bases). The V gene's germline CDR1 is DFQATT and CDR2 SNEGSKA (reference sequence). The V end was cut by 4 bases, the J end by 3 bases, with 12 bases between. This CDR3 is 13 amino acids long. CDR3 residues: CSANPSGYTEAFF. CDR3 bases: TGCAGTGCTAATCCCTCAGGGTACACTGAAGCTTTCTTT.

In the case of this clone: A junction end diverges from the germline sequence, so it may reflect a read error. The genes are TRBV7-9 and TRBJ1-6; the D is unclear. This CDR3 contains 14 residues. Germline values: CDR1 SEHNR, CDR2 FQNEAQ (reference sequence). The DNA of the CDR3 is TGCGCCAGCAGCCTCAGAGGGTTGGAGTCACCCCTCCACTTT. It codes for CASSLRGLESPLHF.

This clone appeared many times. The V and J genes are TRBV7-6 and TRBJ2-1, with 8 positions matching TRBD2. CDR3 size: 14 residues. Germline V gives CDR1 SGHVS, CDR2 FNYEAQ. Trimming cost V 2 bases and J 6 bases; bases outside gene matches: 3. The CDR3 sequence: CASSLLAGLNEQFF. The DNA for the CDR3 is TGTGCCAGCAGCTTACTAGCGGGCCTCAATGAGCAGTTCTTC.

This clone was found many times. The V call is TRBV4-1, the J call TRBJ2-5, with TRBD1 identical over 9 bases. The CDR3 runs 15 residues. Trimming at V came to 4 bases and at J to 3 bases, leaving 6 bases not matched to a gene. Per the germline V gene, CDR1 is MGHRA and CDR2 is YSYEKL. CDR3 DNA sequence: TGCGCCAGCAGCCTAGGGACAGGGATGAAAGAGACCCAGTACTTC. Translated, it gives CASSLGTGMKETQYF.

This clone appeared a few times. The chain carries TRBV29-1 and TRBJ2-7, with 8 bases matching TRBD1. Per germline, CDR1 SQVTM and CDR2 ANQGSEA. This CDR3 is 10 amino acids long. V lost 6 bases and J lost 12; bases outside the gene matches: 7. The CDR3 DNA is TGCAGCGTCGTACAGGACAGGGTGTACTTC. Protein sequence: CSVVQDRVYF.

This clone was detected many times. This chain connects TRBV20-1 to TRBJ1-1; 9 nucleotides agree with TRBD1. Germline CDR1 DFQATT, CDR2 SNEGSKA (reference sequence). This CDR3 contains 15 residues. The V gene end was trimmed by 3 bases and the J gene end by 5 bases; junction bases not matched to a gene: 10. The CDR3 DNA reads as TGCAGTGCTAGGAAAACCCGACAGGGGGGGACTGAAGCTTTCTTT. It encodes CSARKTRQGGTEAFF.

This clone was recorded a few times. The chain is built from TRBV2 and TRBJ1-4, with 9 nucleotides matching TRBD1. V shed 5 bases and J 4 bases; nucleotides not matched to a gene: 5. The CDR3 runs to 15 residues. The germline gives CDR1 SNHLY, CDR2 FYNNEI. CDR3 region: CASSMDRGNNEKLFF. The CDR3, as DNA: TGTGCCAGCAGTATGGACAGGGGCAATAATGAAAAACTGTTTTTT.

As to this clone: One end of the junction fails to match germline, which may point to a read error. The V gene is TRBV4-1, the J gene TRBJ2-5; D assignment may be TRBD1 or TRBD2 (5 bases each). Germline V CDR1 and CDR2: MGHRA, YSYEKL. This CDR3 contains 17 residues. CDR3 amino acids: CASSQRGAAGLQETKYF. The DNA for the CDR3 is TGCGCCAGCAGCCAACGAGGGGCTGCAGGGCTACAAGAGACCAAGTACTTC.

This clone was observed many times. The chain is built from TRBV12-3 or TRBV12-4 and TRBJ2-2, with TRBD1 as a possible D gene (5 bases). CDR3 length: 13 residues. Trimming took off 5 bases at V and 6 bases at J, with 10 bases between the two ends. CDR3 sequence (DNA): TGTGCCAGCAGTCAAGGGGCGTCCGGGGAGCTGTTTTTT. Its translation: CASSQGASGELFF.

This clone was recorded at least ten times. The chain recombines TRBV20-1 with TRBJ1-2; D is undetermined. The CDR3 spans 14 residues. Germline CDR1 DFQATT, CDR2 SNEGSKA (reference sequence). Trimming removed 3 bases at V and 0 bases at J, with 11 bases between. In nucleotides, the CDR3 is TGCAGTGCTAGTGCCCCGGCAGCTAACTATGGCTACACCTTC. The encoded protein is CSASAPAANYGYTF.

This clone occurred many times. The chain uses TRBV18 and TRBJ2-7; D might be TRBD2 (6 bases). The CDR3 has 17 residues. In germline, CDR1 is KGHSH, CDR2 LQKENI. V lost 1 base and J 3 bases, leaving 19 bases between the germline ends. DNA for the CDR3: TGTGCCAGCTCACCACTTGAGGTTACGGGGACTGTCTACGAGCAGTACTTC. Translating gives CASSPLEVTGTVYEQYF.

This clone was seen many times. The V call is TRBV5-1, the J call TRBJ1-5, with D unclear. Germline V gene sequence: CDR1 SGHRS, CDR2 YFSETQ. V dropped 4 bases and J dropped 1 base, with 12 bases sitting between them. The CDR3 spans 15 residues. Here the CDR3 DNA reads TGCGCCAGCAGCGAGGGAGTACCAAGCAATCAGCCCCAGCATTTT. This sequence encodes CASSEGVPSNQPQHF.

Of note for this clone: A read error is possible here, since a much larger clone lies one base away. The sample contains more than one DNA sequence encoding this CDR3. J is TRBJ2-7 and V is TRBV5-4; D perhaps matches TRBD1 (5 bases). The V gene's germline CDR1 is SGHNT and CDR2 YYREEE (reference sequence). CDR3 length: 13 amino acids. The CDR3 DNA reads as TGTGCCAGCAGCTTGCAGGGTATCTACGAGCAGTATTTC. It is translated as CASSLQGIYEQYF.